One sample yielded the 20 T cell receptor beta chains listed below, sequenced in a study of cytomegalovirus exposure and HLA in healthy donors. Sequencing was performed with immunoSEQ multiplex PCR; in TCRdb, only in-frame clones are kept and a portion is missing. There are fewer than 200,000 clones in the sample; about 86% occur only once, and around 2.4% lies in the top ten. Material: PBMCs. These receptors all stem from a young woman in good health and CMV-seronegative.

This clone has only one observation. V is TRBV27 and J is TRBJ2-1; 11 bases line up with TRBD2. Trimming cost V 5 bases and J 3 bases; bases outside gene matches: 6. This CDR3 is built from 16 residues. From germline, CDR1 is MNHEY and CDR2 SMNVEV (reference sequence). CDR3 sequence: CASSPSGTSGYNEQFF. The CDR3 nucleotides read TGTGCCAGCAGTCCATCCGGGACTAGCGGCTACAATGAGCAGTTCTTC.

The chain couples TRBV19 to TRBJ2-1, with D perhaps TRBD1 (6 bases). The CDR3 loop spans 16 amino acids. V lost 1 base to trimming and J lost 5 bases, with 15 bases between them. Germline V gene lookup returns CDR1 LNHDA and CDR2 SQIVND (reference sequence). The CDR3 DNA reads TGTGCCAGTAGTATAGGACGGGGACAAGGCCACAATGAGCAGTTCTTC. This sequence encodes CASSIGRGQGHNEQFF.

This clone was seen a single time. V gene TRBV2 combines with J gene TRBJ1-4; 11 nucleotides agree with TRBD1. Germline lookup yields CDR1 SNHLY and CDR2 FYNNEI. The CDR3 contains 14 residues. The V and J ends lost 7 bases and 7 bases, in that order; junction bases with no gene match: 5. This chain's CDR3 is CASTSGTGGEKLFF. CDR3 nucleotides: TGTGCCAGCACTTCCGGGACAGGGGGTGAAAAACTGTTTTTT.

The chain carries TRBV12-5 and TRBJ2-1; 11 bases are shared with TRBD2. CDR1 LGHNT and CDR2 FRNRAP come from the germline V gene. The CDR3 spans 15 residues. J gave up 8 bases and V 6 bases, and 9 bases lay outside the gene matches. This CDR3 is CASGLGLAEGDEQFF. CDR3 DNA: TGTGCTAGTGGACTGGGACTAGCGGAAGGGGATGAGCAGTTCTTC.

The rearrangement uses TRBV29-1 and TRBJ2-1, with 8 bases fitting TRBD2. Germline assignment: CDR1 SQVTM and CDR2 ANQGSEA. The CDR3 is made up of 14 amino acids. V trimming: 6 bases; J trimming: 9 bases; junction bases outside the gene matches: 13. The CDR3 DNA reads TGCAGCGTCCGTTTATCGGGGGGGCCGGGTGAGCAGTTCTTC. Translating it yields CSVRLSGGPGEQFF.

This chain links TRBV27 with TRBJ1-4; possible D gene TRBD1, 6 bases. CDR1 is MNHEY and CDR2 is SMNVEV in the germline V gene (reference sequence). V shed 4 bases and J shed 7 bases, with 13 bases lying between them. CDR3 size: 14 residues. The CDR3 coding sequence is TGTGCCAGCAGTTCCCGCCAAGGGGGTGAAAAACTGTTTTTT. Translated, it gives CASSSRQGGEKLFF.

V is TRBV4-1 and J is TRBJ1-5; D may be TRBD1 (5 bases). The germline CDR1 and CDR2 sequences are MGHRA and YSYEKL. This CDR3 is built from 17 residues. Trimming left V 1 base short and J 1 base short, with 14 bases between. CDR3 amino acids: CASSQGGRAGSNQPQHF. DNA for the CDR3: TGCGCCAGCAGCCAAGGGGGGAGGGCTGGGAGCAATCAGCCCCAGCATTTT.

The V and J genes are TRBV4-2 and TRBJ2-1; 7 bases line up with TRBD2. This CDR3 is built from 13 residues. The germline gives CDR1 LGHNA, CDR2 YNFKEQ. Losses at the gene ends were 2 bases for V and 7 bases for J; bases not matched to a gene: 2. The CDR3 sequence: CASSQLGGNEQFF. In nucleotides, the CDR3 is TGTGCCAGCAGCCAACTCGGGGGGAATGAGCAGTTCTTC.

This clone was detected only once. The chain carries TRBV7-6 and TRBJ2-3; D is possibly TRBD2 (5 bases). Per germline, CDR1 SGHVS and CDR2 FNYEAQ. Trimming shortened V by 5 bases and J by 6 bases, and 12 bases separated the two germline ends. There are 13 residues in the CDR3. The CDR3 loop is CASSEEERDTQYF. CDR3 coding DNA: TGTGCCAGCAGCGAGGAGGAGAGGGATACGCAGTATTTT.

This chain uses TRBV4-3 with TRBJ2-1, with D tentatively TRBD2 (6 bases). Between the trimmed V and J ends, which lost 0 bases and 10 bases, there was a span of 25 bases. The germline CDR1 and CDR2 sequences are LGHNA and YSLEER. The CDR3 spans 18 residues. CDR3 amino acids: CASSQELGGGLLGLEQFF. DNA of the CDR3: TGCGCCAGCAGCCAAGAATTGGGGGGAGGCCTGCTGGGTTTGGAGCAGTTCTTC.

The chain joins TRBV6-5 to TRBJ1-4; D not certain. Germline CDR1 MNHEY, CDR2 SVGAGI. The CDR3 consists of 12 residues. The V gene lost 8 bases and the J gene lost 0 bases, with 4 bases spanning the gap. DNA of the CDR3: TGTGCCAGCGGAGCAACTAATGAAAAACTGTTTTTT. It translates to CASGATNEKLFF.

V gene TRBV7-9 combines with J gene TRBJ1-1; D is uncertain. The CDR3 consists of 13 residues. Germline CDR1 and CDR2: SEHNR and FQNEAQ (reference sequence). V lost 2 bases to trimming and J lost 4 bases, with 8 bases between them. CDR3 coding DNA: TGTGCCAGCAGCTTAAATCCCAGCACTGAAGCTTTCTTT. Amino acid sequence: CASSLNPSTEAFF.

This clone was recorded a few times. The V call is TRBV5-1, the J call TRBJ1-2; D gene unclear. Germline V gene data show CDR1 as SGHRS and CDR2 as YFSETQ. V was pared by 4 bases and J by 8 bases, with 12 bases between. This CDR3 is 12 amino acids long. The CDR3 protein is CASSLSMEGYTF. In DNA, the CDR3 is TGCGCCAGCAGCCTATCGATGGAGGGCTACACCTTC.

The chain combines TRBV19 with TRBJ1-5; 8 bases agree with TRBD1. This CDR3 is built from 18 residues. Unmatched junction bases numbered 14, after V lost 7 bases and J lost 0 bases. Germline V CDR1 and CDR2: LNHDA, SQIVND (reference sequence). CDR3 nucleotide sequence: TGTGCCAGTAACCCCCGGACAGGGAGAACCCCTAGCAATCAGCCCCAGCATTTT. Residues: CASNPRTGRTPSNQPQHF.

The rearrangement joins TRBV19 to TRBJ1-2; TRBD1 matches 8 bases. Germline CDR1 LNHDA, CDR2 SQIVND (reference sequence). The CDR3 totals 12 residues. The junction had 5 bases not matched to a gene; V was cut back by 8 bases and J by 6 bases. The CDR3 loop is CASVDRGNGYTF. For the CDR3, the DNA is TGTGCCAGTGTAGACAGGGGAAATGGCTACACCTTC.

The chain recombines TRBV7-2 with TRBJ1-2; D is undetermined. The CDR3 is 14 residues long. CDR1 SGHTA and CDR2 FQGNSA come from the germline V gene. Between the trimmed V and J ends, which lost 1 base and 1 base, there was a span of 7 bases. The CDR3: CASSLGGSNYGYTF. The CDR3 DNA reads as TGTGCCAGCAGCTTAGGAGGCAGTAACTATGGCTACACCTTC.

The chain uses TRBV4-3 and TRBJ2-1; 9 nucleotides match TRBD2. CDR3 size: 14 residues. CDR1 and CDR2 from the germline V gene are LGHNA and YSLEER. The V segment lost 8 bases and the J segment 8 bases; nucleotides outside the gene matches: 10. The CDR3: CASGGGLAWDEQFF. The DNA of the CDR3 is TGCGCCAGCGGGGGGGGACTAGCATGGGATGAGCAGTTCTTC.

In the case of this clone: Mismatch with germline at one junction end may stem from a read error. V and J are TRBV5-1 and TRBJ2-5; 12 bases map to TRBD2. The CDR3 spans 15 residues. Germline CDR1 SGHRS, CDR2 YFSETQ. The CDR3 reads CASSFQTGTSGRLHF. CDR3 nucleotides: TGCGCCAGCAGCTTCCAGACCGGGACTAGCGGGCGGTTGCACTTC.

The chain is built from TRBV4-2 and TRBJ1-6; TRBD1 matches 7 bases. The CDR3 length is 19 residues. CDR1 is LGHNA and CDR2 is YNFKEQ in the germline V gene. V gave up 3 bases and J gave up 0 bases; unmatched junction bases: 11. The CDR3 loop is CASSQDSPGQYSYNSPLHF. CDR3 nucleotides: TGTGCCAGCAGCCAGGATTCACCGGGACAGTACTCCTATAATTCACCCCTCCACTTT.

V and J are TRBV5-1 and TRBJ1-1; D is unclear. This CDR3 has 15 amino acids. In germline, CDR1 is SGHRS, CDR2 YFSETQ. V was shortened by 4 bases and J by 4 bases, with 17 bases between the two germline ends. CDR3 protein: CASSPIDQGGTEAFF. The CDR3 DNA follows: TGCGCCAGCAGCCCGATAGACCAAGGAGGCACTGAAGCTTTCTTT.